These T cell receptor beta chains were read from a single sample in a study of Ad26.COV2.S vaccination and SARS-CoV-2 variants. Using immunoSEQ multiplex PCR, the repertoire was profiled, and TCRdb retains in-frame clones only, with some absent. The sample has 350,000 to 450,000 clones, around 87% seen once; the top ten hold roughly 3.6%. Source: peripheral blood, taken in a trial of Ad26.COV2.S vaccine versus placebo. These receptor sequences come from a person aged 18 to 65 who received the Ad26.COV2.S COVID-19 vaccine or a placebo. Both conserved end residues are part of each CDR3. D genes are given only for firm matches. Rows give clone size only sometimes, using once, few, many, or a class for an expanded clone.

D gene: NA; J gene: TRBJ1-6; clone size: few; V gene: TRBV19; CDR3 DNA: TGTGCCAGTAGTATGGGAGGGTATAATTCACCCCTCCACTTT; CDR3 protein: CASSMGGYNSPLHF
D gene: TRBD1; J gene: TRBJ1-5; clone size: NA; V gene: TRBV7-2; CDR3 DNA: TGTGCCAGCAGGCCCGGGACAGGGAATCAGCCCCAGCATTTT; CDR3 protein: CASRPGTGNQPQHF
D gene: NA; J gene: TRBJ1-6; clone size: once; V gene: TRBV4-3; CDR3 DNA: TGCGCCAGCAGCCAAGGGGCAGCAAGGGCACCCCTCCACTTT; CDR3 protein: CASSQGAARAPLHF
D gene: NA; J gene: TRBJ1-4; clone size: NA; V gene: TRBV7-2; CDR3 DNA: TGTGCCAGCAGCTTAGCGGGATTAGGGGTGGGTGAAAAACTGTTTTTT; CDR3 protein: CASSLAGLGVGEKLFF
D gene: TRBD2; J gene: TRBJ2-2; clone size: NA; V gene: TRBV27; CDR3 DNA: TGTGCCAGCAGTTTACCTCGGACAGGTCCGGGACTAGCGGGCGACACCGGGGAGCTGTTTTTT; CDR3 protein: CASSLPRTGPGLAGDTGELFF
D gene: NA; J gene: TRBJ2-7; clone size: NA; V gene: TRBV20-1; CDR3 DNA: TGCAGTGCTAGAGGAGCCTACGAGCAGTACTTC; CDR3 protein: CSARGAYEQYF
D gene: TRBD1; J gene: TRBJ2-7; clone size: NA; V gene: TRBV30; CDR3 DNA: TGTGCCTGGAGTGTTTTCTCAGCCCCAGGGGGCGGTGAGCACGAGCAGTACTTC; CDR3 protein: CAWSVFSAPGGGEHEQYF
D gene: TRBD1; J gene: TRBJ1-1; clone size: NA; V gene: TRBV7-8; CDR3 DNA: TGTGCCAGCAGCTTAAAGGTTCCGGGACAGGGGCGCCCTGAAGCTTTCTTT; CDR3 protein: CASSLKVPGQGRPEAFF
D gene: NA; J gene: TRBJ2-1; clone size: NA; V gene: TRBV12-3/TRBV12-4; CDR3 DNA: TGTGCCAGCAGTTTCACGAGGTACAATGAGCAGTTCTTC; CDR3 protein: CASSFTRYNEQFF
D gene: NA; J gene: TRBJ1-6; clone size: few; V gene: TRBV6-6; CDR3 DNA: TGTGCCAGCAGTCCCATATCGAGCTCCTATAATTCACCCCTCCACTTT; CDR3 protein: CASSPISSSYNSPLHF
D gene: NA; J gene: TRBJ2-5; clone size: few; V gene: TRBV18; CDR3 DNA: TGTGCCAGCTCACCACCGACTAGACAAGAGACCCAGTACTTC; CDR3 protein: CASSPPTRQETQYF
D gene: NA; J gene: TRBJ2-3; clone size: NA; V gene: TRBV12-3/TRBV12-4; CDR3 DNA: TGTGCCAGCAGTACACAGGCCTCAGATACGCAGTATTTT; CDR3 protein: CASSTQASDTQYF
D gene: NA; J gene: TRBJ1-6; clone size: few; V gene: TRBV30; CDR3 DNA: TGTGCCTGGAAGGCTTCACCCCTCCACTTT; CDR3 protein: CAWKASPLHF
D gene: TRBD1; J gene: TRBJ2-1; clone size: few; V gene: TRBV7-8; CDR3 DNA: TGTGCCAGCATCCAGGACAGGAACAATGAGCAGTTCTTC; CDR3 protein: CASIQDRNNEQFF
D gene: TRBD1; J gene: TRBJ2-3; clone size: NA; V gene: TRBV14; CDR3 DNA: TGTGCCAGCAGCTTCCTAACAGGGGGCCTCGATACGCAGTATTTT; CDR3 protein: CASSFLTGGLDTQYF
D gene: TRBD1; J gene: TRBJ2-3; clone size: NA; V gene: TRBV9; CDR3 DNA: TGTGCCAGCAGCGTAGGTCCCGAAAGGGGGCACCCCACAGATACGCAGTATTTT; CDR3 protein: CASSVGPERGHPTDTQYF
D gene: NA; J gene: TRBJ1-3; clone size: NA; V gene: TRBV25-1; CDR3 DNA: TGTGCCAGCAGTGAGGGTAGCGATACAGCCCACTCTGGAAACACCATATATTTT; CDR3 protein: CASSEGSDTAHSGNTIYF
D gene: NA; J gene: TRBJ1-1; clone size: NA; V gene: TRBV12-3/TRBV12-4; CDR3 DNA: TGTGCCAGCAGTTTACGGGGCACTGAAGCTTTCTTT; CDR3 protein: CASSLRGTEAFF
D gene: TRBD1; J gene: TRBJ1-6; clone size: few; V gene: TRBV3-1/TRBV3-2; CDR3 DNA: TGTGCCAGCACCATAGACAGGGGAAATTCACCCCTCCACTTT; CDR3 protein: CASTIDRGNSPLHF
D gene: NA; J gene: TRBJ1-2; clone size: NA; V gene: TRBV4-1; CDR3 DNA: TGCGCCAGCAGCCAAGAGTGGGGGGCCAACTATGGCTACACCTTC; CDR3 protein: CASSQEWGANYGYTF
D gene: NA; J gene: TRBJ2-2; clone size: NA; V gene: TRBV18; CDR3 DNA: TGTGCCAGCTCACCACTCAAAAACACCGGGGAGCTGTTTTTT; CDR3 protein: CASSPLKNTGELFF
D gene: NA; J gene: TRBJ2-2; clone size: NA; V gene: TRBV9; CDR3 DNA: TGTGCCAGCAGCGTAGGGGTGGGGATGGACACCGGGGAGCTGTTTTTT; CDR3 protein: CASSVGVGMDTGELFF
D gene: NA; J gene: TRBJ1-4; clone size: NA; V gene: TRBV12-5; CDR3 DNA: TGTGCTAGTGGTTTCCAAGGGATACGAAAAGAAAAACTGTTTTTT; CDR3 protein: CASGFQGIRKEKLFF
D gene: NA; J gene: TRBJ1-2; clone size: NA; V gene: TRBV7-9; CDR3 DNA: TGTGCCAGCAGCTTAGCAGAGACGCTCTATGGCTACACCTTC; CDR3 protein: CASSLAETLYGYTF
D gene: NA; J gene: TRBJ1-4; clone size: NA; V gene: TRBV15; CDR3 DNA: TGTGCCACCAGCCCAGGGACCGTCAATGAAAAACTGTTTTTT; CDR3 protein: CATSPGTVNEKLFF
D gene: NA; J gene: TRBJ1-5; clone size: NA; V gene: TRBV5-6; CDR3 DNA: TGTGCCAGCAGCCTGAGACTGCATGGAGGCAATCAGCCCCAGCATTTT; CDR3 protein: CASSLRLHGGNQPQHF
D gene: NA; J gene: TRBJ2-3; clone size: NA; V gene: TRBV4-2; CDR3 DNA: TGTGCCAGCAGCCAAGATCGGGCCCTAGAACTATCAGATACGCAGTATTTT; CDR3 protein: CASSQDRALELSDTQYF
D gene: NA; J gene: TRBJ1-2; clone size: NA; V gene: TRBV29-1; CDR3 DNA: TGCAGCGCCTGGTTCGGGACCGCGGTCTATGGCTACACCTTC; CDR3 protein: CSAWFGTAVYGYTF
D gene: NA; J gene: TRBJ2-1; clone size: NA; V gene: TRBV19; CDR3 DNA: TGTGCCAGTAGTATAGTGTCGGGGGCGGGGAATGAGCAGTTCTTC; CDR3 protein: CASSIVSGAGNEQFF
D gene: NA; J gene: TRBJ1-3; clone size: NA; V gene: TRBV13; CDR3 DNA: TGTGCCAGCAGCTCACGGACAGTAGGACCCACCATATATTTT; CDR3 protein: CASSSRTVGPTIYF
D gene: NA; J gene: TRBJ2-2; clone size: NA; V gene: TRBV19; CDR3 DNA: TGTGCCAGTAGTCCCCTACAGGTGTGCGCCAACACCGGGGAGCTGTTTTTT; CDR3 protein: CASSPLQVCANTGELFF
D gene: TRBD1; J gene: TRBJ1-2; clone size: NA; V gene: TRBV6-4; CDR3 DNA: TGTGCCAGCAGTGTTGGTACAGGGGCCAACTATGGCTACACCTTC; CDR3 protein: CASSVGTGANYGYTF
D gene: NA; J gene: TRBJ2-2; clone size: NA; V gene: TRBV27; CDR3 DNA: TGTGCCAGCAGGGGCCGACCGAACACCGGGGAGCTGTTTTTT; CDR3 protein: CASRGRPNTGELFF
D gene: NA; J gene: TRBJ1-1; clone size: NA; V gene: TRBV5-6; CDR3 DNA: TGTGCCAGCAGCCGCGGACACTTATACACTGAAGCTTTCTTT; CDR3 protein: CASSRGHLYTEAFF
D gene: TRBD1; J gene: TRBJ2-7; clone size: NA; V gene: TRBV11-1; CDR3 DNA: TGTGCCAGCAGCCATAAGACAGGGGGTAACTACGAGCAGTACTTC; CDR3 protein: CASSHKTGGNYEQYF
D gene: TRBD1; J gene: TRBJ2-7; clone size: NA; V gene: TRBV11-3; CDR3 DNA: TGTGCCAGCAGCTCCGGGACAGGGGTTGAGCAGTACTTC; CDR3 protein: CASSSGTGVEQYF
D gene: NA; J gene: TRBJ2-7; clone size: NA; V gene: TRBV15; CDR3 DNA: TGTGCCACCAGTGTTAGCACACAGGGAGTTCCTTTCGGGGGCGAGCAGTACTTC; CDR3 protein: CATSVSTQGVPFGGEQYF
D gene: NA; J gene: TRBJ1-4; clone size: NA; V gene: TRBV6-2/TRBV6-3; CDR3 DNA: TGTGCCAGCACCCCATCCCCCTTCCGAGGGGAGGCAACTAATGAAAAACTGTTTTTT; CDR3 protein: CASTPSPFRGEATNEKLFF
D gene: TRBD1; J gene: TRBJ2-7; clone size: NA; V gene: TRBV10-3; CDR3 DNA: TGTGCCATCAGTCGGACAGGGGGTTTTGACGAGCAGTACTTC; CDR3 protein: CAISRTGGFDEQYF
D gene: TRBD1; J gene: TRBJ1-1; clone size: NA; V gene: TRBV18; CDR3 DNA: TGTGCCAGCTCACAAGGGACAGGGGACACGAACACTGAAGCTTTCTTT; CDR3 protein: CASSQGTGDTNTEAFF
D gene: NA; J gene: TRBJ2-2; clone size: NA; V gene: TRBV5-6; CDR3 DNA: TGTGCCAGCCGTCAACTCGGACCCGCCGGGGAGCTGTTTTTT; CDR3 protein: CASRQLGPAGELFF
D gene: TRBD1; J gene: TRBJ2-2; clone size: NA; V gene: TRBV19; CDR3 DNA: TGTGCCAGTAGCTCCCTCAGGACAGGTACGAACACCGGGGAGCTGTTTTTT; CDR3 protein: CASSSLRTGTNTGELFF